Detailed here is one TCR beta chain. This clonotype was picked up a small number of times. It lacks a known antigen. No quality values exist for individual bases; no much larger clone is one base distant. Taken from the germline V gene (reference sequence), the CDR1 and CDR2 loops are LNHNV and YYDKDF. The CDR3 numbers 17 residues from cysteine through phenylalanine. Solely the CDR3 DNA is kept, with 51 bases framed from the first base. For this chain, trimming is 0 bases at the V end and 8 bases at the J end, and the number of junction bases without a gene match is 10. These data are taken from a study of T-cell memory formation after mild COVID-19 listed by TCRdb under 2021. Broadly, across the study: Most TCR sequence clusters were specific to one of the two donors. T-cell clones expanding and contracting after mild COVID-19 in a couple of donors were tracked by longitudinal TCRalpha and TCRbeta repertoire sequencing. The cohort comprised two young, previously healthy adult volunteers, one female and one male. Overall results and qualifications from the work: Some responding clones were detected in pre-infection memory, suggesting pre-existing cross-reactive memory T cells joined the SARS-CoV-2 response. Clones contracting from day 15 to 85 had balanced CD4/CD8 phenotypes, while a second wave expanding from day 15 to 37 was biased towards CD4+. Only a couple of mild cases were covered in the study, and larger cohorts including severe cases with pre-infection samples were considered necessary. Whether the second-wave clones peaking on day 37 were SARS-CoV-2 specific was not confirmed. Contracting CD4+ clones were located mainly in the CM and EM memory subsets, whereas CD8+ clones were found to be enriched in EMRA.

Sequencing was carried out with an Illumina NovaSeq 6000. TCRalpha and TCRbeta cDNA libraries were constructed by 5'RACE with constant-segment primers, with sample barcodes and unique molecular identifiers being introduced. RNA was extracted from every sample with Trizol reagent. Libraries were amplified in two PCR steps, with a second sample barcode and Illumina TruSeq adapters added in the second step. Sequencing of libraries was performed on an Illumina NovaSeq with 2 x 150 bp paired-end reads. The paper's data handling went like this. The reads were demultiplexed and collapsed into UMI-guided consensus sequences using migec v1.2.7. Using mixcr v2.1.11, the UMI consensuses were aligned to TRA and TRB V and J templates and assembled into clonotypes. A clonotype was counted as expanded or contracted only if both edgeR and NoisET called the change significant, with noise models trained on biological replicates. For edgeR calls, the cutoffs were a false discovery rate-adjusted p below 0.01 and a log2 fold-change threshold of 1. As an exploratory analysis of dynamics, max-normalized trajectories of the 1000 most abundant clonotypes were examined by PCA with hierarchical clustering. Separately sequenced CD4+ and CD8+ repertoires were used to assign a CD4 or CD8 phenotype to each responding clone. TCRdb handled the public reads itself, with Q25 trimming in fastp and clone calling in MiXCR, and kept productive beta chains. Records with the same CDR3 protein are collapsed into one entry carrying the most frequent genes and DNA. None of the V and J calls come from the authors' own analysis; TCRdb made them. Within this sample are some 450,000 distinct CDR3 sequences, with over 15% of them counted one time only. Roughly 8% of the sample is taken by the ten largest.

Ficoll-Paque density gradient centrifugation was used to isolate PBMCs. The sample comprised PBMCs or a T cell subset sorted from them (not recorded which). The sequence derives from an adult woman who had mild COVID-19 (a few samples of this study predate the infection). The sample titles of this study are shuffled in the database, so cell type and time point are left out; the donor was told from shared clones. The sequence is built from TRBV15 and TRBJ2-1, and 10 bases in between align with TRBD1. The nucleotides read TGTGCCACCAGCAGAGATCAATGGGACAGGGGAATCCATGAGCAGTTCTTC. Its translation is CATSRDQWDRGIHEQFF.